A selection of T cell receptor beta chains follows, all from one sample in a study of T cell repertoires in cytomegalovirus infection. TCRdb analysed the reads with MiXCR anew, one entry per CDR3 protein. The table records roughly 230,000 distinct CDR3 sequences, over 15% of them present only once. Sample: CD8+ T cells from PBMCs. The receptor source for this set is a human donor in good health (CMV status not recorded). Some clones in this sample may be carry-over from other donors' samples. Both conserved end residues are part of each CDR3. The D gene is left open where the match is weak. Clone size is not always given. Where it is, it says once, few, many or a class for expanded clones.

D gene,V gene,J gene,clone size,CDR3 protein,CDR3 DNA
TRBD1,TRBV6-2/TRBV6-3,TRBJ2-1,NA,CASRPLRGPGQSFLYNEQFF,TGTGCCAGCAGACCCCTACGGGGCCCGGGACAGAGTTTCCTTTACAATGAGCAGTTCTTC
NA,TRBV7-2,TRBJ2-7,NA,CASSLEGGPYEQYF,TGTGCCAGCAGCTTAGAGGGGGGCCCCTACGAGCAGTACTTC
NA,TRBV11-3,TRBJ2-1,many,CASSPHDPGQGDNEQFF,TGTGCCAGCAGCCCTCACGACCCCGGCCAAGGAGACAATGAGCAGTTCTTC
NA,TRBV25-1,TRBJ2-7,NA,CQDWGSYEQYF,TGCCAGGACTGGGGTTCCTACGAGCAGTACTTC
NA,TRBV28,TRBJ1-1,few,CASSYAWTANTEAFF,TGTGCCAGCAGTTACGCCTGGACAGCGAACACTGAAGCTTTCTTT
NA,TRBV29-1,TRBJ2-7,NA,CSVLASGTYGEQYF,TGCAGCGTACTAGCATCAGGGACATACGGCGAGCAGTACTTC
TRBD1,TRBV28,TRBJ2-3,NA,CASSPRTGWTDTQYF,TGTGCCAGCAGTCCCCGGACAGGGTGGACAGATACGCAGTATTTT
TRBD2,TRBV20-1,TRBJ2-1,NA,CSALLAGAPMGEQFF,TGCAGTGCCCTACTAGCGGGGGCCCCGATGGGTGAGCAGTTCTTC
NA,TRBV6-2/TRBV6-3,TRBJ1-2,NA,CASSNLLAYGYTF,TGTGCCAGCAGTAACCTCCTCGCCTATGGCTACACCTTC
TRBD1,TRBV19,TRBJ1-1,NA,CASSTDRVPNTEAFF,TGTGCCAGTAGTACAGACAGGGTTCCGAACACTGAAGCTTTCTTT
NA,TRBV28,TRBJ2-7,many,CASTNHASSYEQYF,TGTGCCAGCACCAATCACGCGTCCTCCTACGAGCAGTACTTC
TRBD1,TRBV6-2/TRBV6-3,TRBJ1-1,many,CASSYPYPPGTVAEAFF,TGTGCCAGCAGTTACCCCTATCCACCCGGGACAGTGGCAGAAGCTTTCTTT
TRBD1,TRBV7-9,TRBJ1-2,NA,CASSYNPGQGIGYTF,TGTGCCAGCAGCTACAATCCGGGACAGGGTATTGGCTACACCTTC
NA,TRBV7-2,TRBJ2-3,many,CASSLVGWYDSSTDTQYF,TGTGCCAGCAGCTTAGTGGGTTGGTATGACAGCTCCACAGATACGCAGTATTTT
TRBD1,TRBV6-4,TRBJ2-1,few,CASSAWTGSRYNEQFF,TGTGCCAGCAGCGCCTGGACAGGTTCTCGGTACAATGAGCAGTTCTTC
TRBD1,TRBV20-1,TRBJ1-5,many,CSARQGFNRNQPQHF,TGCAGTGCCAGACAGGGTTTCAATCGTAATCAGCCCCAGCATTTT
NA,TRBV7-2,TRBJ2-1,many,CASSRVISSYNEQFF,TGTGCCAGCAGCCGAGTGATTAGCTCCTACAATGAGCAGTTCTTC
TRBD1,TRBV28,TRBJ1-4,many,CASSFRDRVDEKLFF,TGTGCCAGCAGTTTCCGGGACAGGGTAGATGAAAAACTGTTTTTT
TRBD1,TRBV7-9,TRBJ2-1,NA,CASSPGQVSPFRNEQFF,TGTGCCAGCAGCCCTGGACAGGTCTCGCCGTTTAGGAATGAGCAGTTCTTC
NA,TRBV27,TRBJ2-1,many,CASSPQPAGEQFF,TGTGCCAGCAGCCCCCAACCGGCTGGCGAGCAGTTCTTC
NA,TRBV7-6,TRBJ2-5,many,CASSFDSGVQETQYF,TGTGCCAGCAGCTTTGATAGTGGGGTGCAAGAGACCCAGTACTTC
NA,TRBV28,TRBJ1-5,NA,CASSLWDKNQPQHF,TGTGCCAGCAGTTTGTGGGACAAGAATCAGCCCCAGCATTTT
TRBD1,TRBV27,TRBJ2-1,few,CASSFTGTGAFEQFF,TGTGCCAGCAGCTTCACCGGGACAGGGGCTTTTGAGCAGTTCTTC